This T cell receptor beta chain was sequenced for a study of vaccination and CD4 T cells after COVID-19. On the study more broadly: Median time from COVID diagnosis to post-COVID sampling was 101 days (35 to 161).

Sequenced with the Oncomine TCR Beta short-read assay was DNA taken from cultured CD4+ T cells. Genomic DNA was isolated from CD4+ T cells that had been cultured. TCRdb itself ran the PCR reads through MiXCR, one entry per CDR3 protein. The sample includes fewer than 15,000 distinct CDR3 sequences, more than 40% of them seen just once. On this clonotype: The antigen remains undetermined.

Treatment denoted: approximately nine-day PBMC culture with coronavirus spike peptide pools or control peptides (ViraFEST assay). Negative selection purified CD4+ T cells after less than 11 days of culture. The receptor's source is a human donor who had recovered from COVID-19. Sequencing was performed on CD4+ T cells from blood, cultured in vitro.

CDR3 loop: CASSIEGFGGRADTQYF. CDR3 in DNA: TGTGCCAGTAGTATAGAAGGCTTCGGGGGGCGTGCAGATACGCAGTATTTT. The chain couples TRBV19 to TRBJ2-3; perhaps TRBD2 as D (7 bases). In germline, CDR1 is LNHDA, CDR2 SQIVND (reference sequence). The CDR3 loop spans 17 amino acids. Trimming left V 0 bases short and J 4 bases short, with 17 bases between.